This T cell receptor (beta chain) is from a study of blood T cell repertoires in COVID-19. Overall study: Some COVID-19 samples were acute and others convalescent; all came from the United States, Italy and Spain.

Some clones are missing from TCRdb's copy, which holds only in-frame ones; the method was immunoSEQ multiplex PCR. The repertoire holds more than 25,000 clones, with 75% to 90% as singletons. This clone was counted a single time. The CDR3 runs to 15 residues. The germline V gene has CDR1 MNHNS and CDR2 SASEGT. After removal of 3 bases from V and 9 bases from J, the junction contained 9 bases not matched to a gene. This sequence was found in a man aged 60 to 75 with acute or convalescent COVID-19. The chain is built from TRBV6-1 and TRBJ2-1; 9 positions agree with TRBD2. Sequenced: peripheral blood. CDR3 sequence (DNA): TGTGCCAGCAGTGATTTTCCAGCGGGGGGACGTGAGCAGTTCTTC. It specifies CASSDFPAGGREQFF.